This entry lists 13 T cell receptor beta chains sequenced from one sample in a study of shared clonotypes between healthy human individuals. TCRdb's copy holds only in-frame clones and misses some; the assay was immunoSEQ multiplex PCR. The sample records under 2,500,000 clones, approximately 96% being singletons. Input material: naive CD4+ T cells sorted from blood. This sample's subset: CD45RA+ positively selected. These receptors came from a young man in good health.

In DNA, the CDR3 is TGTGCCAGCAGTGAGTCGGCGGGAGCGCTCGGAGATACGCAGTATTTT. Protein product: CASSESAGALGDTQYF. V gene TRBV6-4 combines with J gene TRBJ2-3; 7 bases fit TRBD2. The length of the CDR3 is 16 residues. CDR1 is MRHNA and CDR2 is SNTAGT in the germline V gene. With 3 bases clipped from V and 5 bases from J, the junction kept 11 bases outside the gene matches.

The rearrangement joins TRBV11-2 to TRBJ2-3; 12 positions match TRBD2. V shed 5 bases and J 5 bases; nucleotides not matched to a gene: 14. The CDR3 consists of 18 residues. Per the germline V gene, CDR1 is SGHAT and CDR2 is FQNNGV. CDR3 bases: TGTGCCAGCAGCCCAAGGGGGCTAGCGGGGGGGCCCGGAGATACGCAGTATTTT. As protein: CASSPRGLAGGPGDTQYF. Variable domain in full (rest from reference TRBV11-2 and TRBJ2-3): EAGVAQSPRYKIIEKRQSVAFWCNPISGHATLYWYQQILGQGPKLLIQFQNNGVVDDSQLPKDRFSAERLKGVDSTLKIQPAKLEDSAVYLCASSPRGLAGGPGDTQYFGPGTRLTVL.

J is TRBJ1-2 and V is TRBV28; TRBD1 matches 7 bases. The CDR3 runs to 15 residues. J gave up 1 base and V 2 bases, and 4 bases lay outside the gene matches. Germline V lookup: CDR1 MDHEN, CDR2 SYDVKM. CDR3 sequence reads: CASSLLRQGNYGYTF. DNA of the CDR3: TGTGCCAGCAGTTTACTCCGACAGGGTAACTATGGCTACACCTTC.

The J gene is TRBJ1-4, the V gene TRBV10-3; tentatively, D is TRBD1 (6 bases). This CDR3 spans 14 amino acids. Germline assignment: CDR1 ENHRY and CDR2 SYGVKD. The germline V and J ends were trimmed by 5 bases and 3 bases, with 10 bases remaining between them. The CDR3 sequence: CAISTGQANEKLFF. In DNA form, the CDR3 reads TGTGCCATCAGTACAGGGCAAGCTAATGAAAAACTGTTTTTT.

The rearrangement joins TRBV12-5 to TRBJ1-1; no clear D gene. Trimming cost V 9 bases and J 1 base, with 12 bases left between them. The CDR3 is 13 amino acids. CDR1 LGHNT and CDR2 FRNRAP come from the germline V gene. The chain's CDR3 is CASRKRQNTEAFF. The CDR3 DNA is TGTGCTAGCCGAAAACGGCAGAACACTGAAGCTTTCTTT.

The DNA of the CDR3 is TGTGCCAGCAGCAGTGGACTACCGGGACAAACGTACACTGAAGCTTTCTTT. It encodes CASSSGLPGQTYTEAFF. The V gene is TRBV5-4, the J gene TRBJ1-1; tentative D call: TRBD1 (6 bases). V was shortened by 4 bases and J by 3 bases, with 22 bases between the two germline ends. Germline assignment: CDR1 SGHNT and CDR2 YYREEE (reference sequence). CDR3 length equals 17 residues.

This chain uses TRBV27 with TRBJ2-1, with 11 bases identical to TRBD2. The ends lost 6 bases at V and 8 bases at J; junction bases unmatched: 9. Germline V gives CDR1 MNHEY, CDR2 SMNVEV (reference sequence). The CDR3 is 15 residues long. CDR3 nucleotides: TGTGCCAGCAGGAAGTTAGCGGGAGGGCCCGATGAGCAGTTCTTC. Its protein product is CASRKLAGGPDEQFF.

The V and J genes are TRBV9 and TRBJ2-1, with 11 positions matching TRBD1. The germline V gene has CDR1 SGDLS and CDR2 YYNGEE. The CDR3 is 16 residues long. With 4 bases clipped from V and 3 bases from J, the junction kept 6 bases outside the gene matches. The CDR3 sequence: CASSPTGTGGYNEQFF. CDR3 sequence (DNA): TGTGCCAGCAGCCCGACCGGGACAGGGGGCTACAATGAGCAGTTCTTC. The full variable domain, with the rest looked up from reference TRBV9 and TRBJ2-1, is DSGVTQTPKHLITATGQRVTLRCSPRSGDLSVYWYQQSLDQGLQFLIQYYNGEERAKGNILERFSAQQFPDLHSELNLSSLELGDSALYFCASSPTGTGGYNEQFFGPGTRLTVL.

This chain joins TRBV5-1 and TRBJ2-3; maybe TRBD2 (5 bases). The V gene's germline CDR1 is SGHRS and CDR2 YFSETQ. Trimming stripped 4 bases from V and 6 bases from J, with 12 bases between. The CDR3 contains 13 residues. The DNA of the CDR3 is TGCGCCAGCAGCCATCCTGGAGGCGATACGCAGTATTTT. Translating it yields CASSHPGGDTQYF. Full variable domain (outside the CDR3, taken from reference TRBV5-1 and TRBJ2-3): KAGVTQTPRYLIKTRGQQVTLSCSPISGHRSVSWYQQTPGQGLQFLFEYFSETQRNKGNFPGRFSGRQFSNSRSEMNVSTLELGDSALYLCASSHPGGDTQYFGPGTRLTVL.

This clone has only one observation. Other DNA sequences of this sample code for an identical CDR3. The chain recombines TRBV29-1 with TRBJ1-1, with D perhaps TRBD1 (5 bases). Germline V lookup: CDR1 SQVTM, CDR2 ANQGSEA. V was clipped by 5 bases and J by 1 base, with 8 bases between them. The CDR3 loop spans 12 amino acids. CDR3 coding DNA: TGCAGCGTTACTCAGGGGAACACTGAAGCTTTCTTT. Translated, it gives CSVTQGNTEAFF.

The chain is built from TRBV10-2 and TRBJ2-7; 12 nucleotides line up with TRBD2. This CDR3 has 18 residues. Germline CDR1 WSHSY, CDR2 SAAADI. J was trimmed by 0 bases and V by 6 bases; bases with no gene match: 12. CDR3 in DNA: TGCGCCAGCAGCCAGACTAGCGGGAGCCCCTCTGGCTCCTACGAGCAGTACTTC. Translating it yields CASSQTSGSPSGSYEQYF.

V is TRBV10-2 and J is TRBJ2-3, with 7 bases identical to TRBD1. The germline gives CDR1 WSHSY, CDR2 SAAADI. With 11 bases clipped from V and 4 bases from J, the junction kept 6 bases outside the gene matches. The CDR3 length is 12 residues. The DNA of the CDR3 is TGCGCCTCATTCGACAGGGCAGATACGCAGTATTTT. This gives the protein CASFDRADTQYF.

The V gene is TRBV5-1, the J gene TRBJ1-6; 10 positions agree with TRBD1. V lost 6 bases and J lost 8; bases outside the gene matches: 5. Germline CDR1 is SGHRS and CDR2 is YFSETQ. This CDR3 has 14 residues. DNA of the CDR3: TGCGCCAGCAAGATTGGGACAGGGGATTCACCCCTCCACTTT. This encodes CASKIGTGDSPLHF.